This TCR beta chain comes out of a study of Graves' ophthalmopathy and Graves' hyperthyroidism. PBMCs originated in more than 7.5 ml of fresh peripheral blood. This CDR3 has 15 amino acids. The V gene's germline CDR1 is LNHDA and CDR2 SQIVND (reference sequence). Trimming left V 3 bases short and J 2 bases short, with 13 bases between. The TCR beta CDR3 regions underwent amplification from RNA transcripts. First-round RT-PCR used HTBI primers; second-round multiplex PCR followed. TCRdb redid the calling of the multiplex PCR reads with MiXCR, one entry per CDR3 protein. Here the sample spans 650,000 to 900,000 distinct CDR3 sequences, about 44% being singletons. Broader study findings: Most expanded thyroid clonotypes above 0.001 frequency also appeared in blood.

Worth noting for this clonotype: What it recognizes is unknown.

V usage is TRBV19 and J usage is TRBJ1-1; D is possibly TRBD1 (6 bases). The origin of this receptor is an adult man with Graves' ophthalmopathy. Sequences were obtained from peripheral blood. The DNA for the CDR3 is TGTGCCAGTAGTATTGGCGGGACACTCAACACTGAAGCTTTCTTT. Translated: CASSIGGTLNTEAFF.